Only a few counts were recorded for the clone carrying this T cell receptor (beta chain). The antigen is unknown. Germline CDR1 reads SGDLS; CDR2 reads YYNGEE. The CDR3 runs to 15 residues. V lost 3 bases and J lost 5; bases outside the gene matches: 6. The data derive from a study of beta chain features in type 1 diabetes. General study results and limits: Any HLA-type effect on TCRB rearrangement remained unresolved here. Diminished insertions and augmented deletions at VDJ junctions characterized type 1 diabetes patients.

Sequencing targeted expressed TCRB transcripts, as all isolated RNA had been reverse transcribed. Sequenced naive, central memory and regulatory T cell samples produced an average of roughly 3.5 million reads. The method was immunoSEQ multiplex PCR; TCRdb's version includes in-frame clones alone and lacks a portion of them. There are under 300,000 clones in the sample; around 26% occur only once, and 4% lies in the top ten. Cell sorting via CD45RO/CCR7/CD25/CD127/CD95/CD27 was performed to obtain CD4+ naive, central memory, regulatory and stem cell-like memory cells. The chain has TRBV9 and TRBJ2-3; TRBD2 aligns across 10 bases. The sequencing input was central memory CD4+ T cells from blood. This TCR derives from a man between 25 and 39 years old in good health. The CDR3 loop is CASSAAGLAKDTQYF. CDR3 nucleotide sequence: TGTGCCAGCAGCGCGGCGGGACTAGCGAAAGATACGCAGTATTTT.